Following are 23 T cell receptor beta chains from one sample sequenced in a study of blood T cell repertoires in COVID-19. Clones were sequenced by immunoSEQ multiplex PCR, and TCRdb holds only the in-frame ones, with some missing. The sample lists 250,000 to 300,000 clones, 65% to 90% seen once, with less than 15% in the top ten. Sequencing input: peripheral blood. Receptors were obtained from a woman in her seventies with COVID-19, enrolled during active disease.

This rearrangement joins TRBV19 to TRBJ2-7, with D uncertain. The CDR3 is made up of 12 amino acids. Germline V gene sequence: CDR1 LNHDA, CDR2 SQIVND (reference sequence). The V end lost 2 bases, the J end lost 4 bases, and 6 bases lay between the germline ends. The CDR3 DNA reads TGTGCCAGTAGTATATCGGGTTACGAGCAGTACTTC. Protein: CASSISGYEQYF.

The chain carries TRBV19 and TRBJ1-2; a weak D match, TRBD1 (5 bases). The CDR3 contains 15 residues. Per the germline V gene, CDR1 is LNHDA and CDR2 is SQIVND (reference sequence). Deletions cut 3 bases from V and 0 bases from J, with 11 bases between. This CDR3 is CASSIGGGTNYGYTF. Written as DNA, the CDR3 is TGTGCCAGTAGTATCGGTGGGGGGACTAACTATGGCTACACCTTC.

The chain has TRBV27 and TRBJ2-7, with a possible D match to TRBD1 (6 bases). Per the germline V gene, CDR1 is MNHEY and CDR2 is SMNVEV (reference sequence). Trimming cost V 2 bases and J 3 bases, with 8 bases left between them. The CDR3 is made up of 13 amino acids. The DNA of the CDR3 is TGTGCCAGCAGTTTAAAACAGGGCTACGAGCAGTACTTC. It encodes CASSLKQGYEQYF.

This rearrangement joins TRBV5-1 to TRBJ1-5, with 9 bases lining up with TRBD1. The CDR3 sequence is 14 residues long. Germline values: CDR1 SGHRS, CDR2 YFSETQ. V gave up 3 bases and J gave up 5 bases; unmatched junction bases: 3. CDR3 loop: CASSSGQGDQPQHF. The CDR3 bases are TGCGCCAGCAGCTCGGGACAGGGAGATCAGCCCCAGCATTTT.

The J gene is TRBJ2-3, the V gene TRBV29-1, with 9 nucleotides matching TRBD1. J gave up 6 bases and V 1 base, and 8 bases lay outside the gene matches. The germline gives CDR1 SQVTM, CDR2 ANQGSEA. The CDR3 contains 15 residues. CDR3 loop: CSVEVGTGRMDTQYF. CDR3 DNA: TGCAGCGTTGAAGTCGGGACAGGGCGGATGGATACGCAGTATTTT.

V is TRBV4-2 and J is TRBJ1-4, with D unclear. The ends were cut back, 4 bases at V and 10 bases at J, with 22 bases in the middle. The CDR3 length is 16 residues. The germline gives CDR1 LGHNA, CDR2 YNFKEQ. Here the CDR3 reads CASSLDPGFKPGKLFF. CDR3 nucleotide sequence: TGTGCCAGCAGCCTAGACCCGGGTTTCAAACCCGGAAAACTGTTTTTT.

V usage is TRBV27 and J usage is TRBJ2-7; no definite D call. Per germline, CDR1 MNHEY and CDR2 SMNVEV (reference sequence). This CDR3 region has 14 residues. Trimming removed 6 bases at V and 3 bases at J, with 15 bases between. This CDR3 is CASSSVGPYYEQYF. CDR3 nucleotides: TGTGCCAGCAGCTCTGTTGGGCCTTACTACGAGCAGTACTTC.

This clone was observed a single time. The rearrangement uses TRBV10-3 and TRBJ1-2; D perhaps matches TRBD1 (5 bases). Trimming pared 4 bases from V and 9 bases from J, leaving 21 bases between. Germline V gene sequence: CDR1 ENHRY, CDR2 SYGVKD. This CDR3 spans 15 amino acids. CDR3: CAISGTGLGFISYTF. The CDR3, as DNA: TGTGCCATCAGTGGGACGGGACTGGGTTTTATCAGCTACACCTTC.

This chain uses TRBV7-2 with TRBJ1-2, with D possibly matching TRBD1 (5 bases). The V end was cut by 4 bases, the J end by 8 bases, with 17 bases between. CDR3 length: 14 residues. CDR1 and CDR2 from the germline V gene are SGHTA and FQGNSA. The CDR3 bases are TGTGCCAGCAGCTCCAGGGCGGGGCAAGCGGGCTACACCTTC. It translates to CASSSRAGQAGYTF.

J is TRBJ1-3 and V is TRBV3-1 (or the pseudogene TRBV3-2); a weak D match, TRBD1 (6 bases). The CDR3 has 15 residues. Trimming took off 0 bases at V and 4 bases at J, with 10 bases between the two ends. Germline V lookup: CDR1 LGHDT, CDR2 YNNKEL (reference sequence). The CDR3 reads CASSQEGGAGNTIYF. In DNA form, the CDR3 reads TGTGCCAGCAGCCAAGAAGGGGGAGCCGGAAACACCATATATTTT.

V is TRBV29-1 and J is TRBJ2-2, with 9 bases matching TRBD1. The V gene's germline CDR1 is SQVTM and CDR2 ANQGSEA. This CDR3 is 15 amino acids long. Unmatched junction bases numbered 10, after V lost 6 bases and J lost 5 bases. This CDR3 reads CSVGQGSIETGELFF. The CDR3 DNA sequence: TGCAGCGTGGGACAGGGATCGATCGAAACCGGGGAGCTGTTTTTT.

The chain is built from TRBV5-6 and TRBJ2-1; 7 bases fit TRBD2. Losses at the gene ends were 0 bases for V and 5 bases for J; bases not matched to a gene: 5. Germline CDR1 reads SGHDT; CDR2 reads YYEEEE. This CDR3 region has 15 residues. The chain's CDR3 is CASSLGSGVNNEQFF. In nucleotides, the CDR3 is TGTGCCAGCAGCTTGGGAAGCGGGGTAAACAATGAGCAGTTCTTC.

The V and J genes are TRBV6-1 and TRBJ1-2; unclear D gene. V lost 2 bases and J lost 3, with 4 bases in between. From germline, CDR1 is MNHNS and CDR2 SASEGT. The CDR3 has 12 residues. The CDR3 loop reads CASSERDYGYTF. The CDR3 DNA is TGTGCCAGCAGTGAAAGAGACTATGGCTACACCTTC.

The chain recombines TRBV28 with TRBJ1-3; TRBD1 agrees at 8 bases. Per the germline V gene, CDR1 is MDHEN and CDR2 is SYDVKM. The CDR3 is made up of 18 amino acids. With V trimmed by 1 base and J by 0 bases, 8 bases remained unmatched. CDR3 coding DNA: TGTGCCAGCAGTTTATTTGCAGGGGGCCTCGTCTCTGGAAACACCATATATTTT. It encodes CASSLFAGGLVSGNTIYF.

J is TRBJ2-7 and V is TRBV12-3 or TRBV12-4; D perhaps matches TRBD1 (6 bases). V dropped 6 bases and J dropped 10 bases, with 13 bases sitting between them. The CDR3 has 11 residues. CDR3 in amino acids: CASRSVGGQYF. Here the CDR3 DNA reads TGTGCCAGCAGGTCTGTAGGGGGACAGTACTTC.

V gene TRBV27 combines with J gene TRBJ2-3; TRBD2 matches at 8 bases. The V gene end was trimmed by 5 bases and the J gene end by 6 bases; junction bases not matched to a gene: 19. From germline, CDR1 is MNHEY and CDR2 SMNVEV (reference sequence). The CDR3 runs to 18 residues. CDR3 sequence (DNA): TGTGCCAGCAGTCAAGCGCCGGCAGGAGCGGGGGACCGTGATACGCAGTATTTT. Protein product: CASSQAPAGAGDRDTQYF.

The CDR3 bases are TGTGCCAGCAGCTTACCCCGCACCGAACAGGGCTCTATCTCCCGTTCCACAGATACGCAGTATTTT. Translated, it gives CASSLPRTEQGSISRSTDTQYF. The rearrangement joins TRBV7-8 to TRBJ2-3; D is possibly TRBD1 (6 bases). This CDR3 region has 22 residues. V was clipped by 2 bases and J by 2 bases, with 32 bases between them. Germline V gene sequence: CDR1 SGHVS, CDR2 FQNEAQ.

This chain links TRBV4-1 with TRBJ1-1; D is perhaps TRBD1 (5 bases). V was cut by 2 bases and J by 1 base, with 11 bases left in between. Looked up from germline, CDR1 is MGHRA and CDR2 is YSYEKL. This CDR3 is 15 amino acids long. This chain's CDR3 is CASSQPVTGNTEAFF. As DNA, the CDR3 is TGCGCCAGCAGCCAACCCGTAACAGGGAACACTGAAGCTTTCTTT.

The genes are TRBV2 and TRBJ2-7; D is ambiguous. There are 11 residues in the CDR3. Germline-derived CDR1 and CDR2 are SNHLY and FYNNEI. V dropped 5 bases and J dropped 2 bases, with 4 bases sitting between them. The CDR3 protein is CASSPAYEQYF. The DNA of the CDR3 is TGTGCCAGCAGTCCCGCCTACGAGCAGTACTTC.

CDR3 sequence (DNA): TGTGCCAGCAGCGCCTCCATCCTAGCGGGGGGGTACGAGACCCAGTACTTC. Its translation is CASSASILAGGYETQYF. The V gene is TRBV7-2, the J gene TRBJ2-5, with TRBD2 identical over 12 bases. The V gene end was trimmed by 5 bases and the J gene end by 5 bases; junction bases not matched to a gene: 12. Looked up from germline, CDR1 is SGHTA and CDR2 is FQGNSA. This CDR3 is built from 17 residues.

Within the sample, this clone is medium-sized. The V and J genes are TRBV12-3 or TRBV12-4 and TRBJ1-1; D not resolved. This CDR3 spans 11 amino acids. V lost 3 bases, J lost 5 bases, and 4 bases lay in between. Here the CDR3 reads CASSFRTEAFF. In nucleotides, the CDR3 is TGTGCCAGCAGTTTTAGAACTGAAGCTTTCTTT.

The chain is built from TRBV6-2 or TRBV6-3 and TRBJ2-1, with a weak D call TRBD2 (6 bases). Trimming stripped 2 bases from V and 12 bases from J, with 14 bases between. CDR1 is MNHEY, CDR2 SVGEGT, per germline. The length of the CDR3 is 13 residues. This chain's CDR3 is CASSYGGGTGQFF. As DNA, the CDR3 is TGTGCCAGCAGTTACGGAGGCGGGACGGGGCAGTTCTTC.

This chain uses TRBV4-1 with TRBJ1-1; 10 bases agree with TRBD1. Looked up from germline, CDR1 is MGHRA and CDR2 is YSYEKL. Trimming at V came to 1 base and at J to 12 bases, leaving 5 bases not matched to a gene. The CDR3 totals 13 residues. This CDR3 is CASSQGWTGGTFF. The CDR3, as DNA: TGCGCCAGCAGCCAAGGTTGGACAGGGGGTACTTTCTTT.